The text below deals with one T cell receptor beta chain. Measured with immunoSEQ multiplex PCR; TCRdb has only the in-frame clones, and not every one. Of about 89,000 clones in the sample, approximately 93% are singletons; the top ten hold 0.24%. The data belong to a study of technical replicates of blood from a few donors. Sequencing was carried out using T cells isolated from PBMCs. This clonotype was obtained from a human donor in good health.

The CDR3 coding sequence is TGTGCCAGTAGTATACTTGACAGGGTAGTAGGGACTTATCAGCCCCAGCATTTT. This sequence encodes CASSILDRVVGTYQPQHF. The chain recombines TRBV19 with TRBJ1-5; 7 nucleotides match TRBD1. The V gene end was trimmed by 2 bases and the J gene end by 5 bases; junction bases not matched to a gene: 15. Germline values: CDR1 LNHDA, CDR2 SQIVND (reference sequence). The CDR3 length is 18 residues.